This T cell receptor beta chain was retrieved from a study of blood T cells in healthy people across ages (dated by TCRdb to the mid-2010s). Study-wide context: Template switching captured roughly one uniquely barcoded TCR beta cDNA molecule per two T cells in model experiments. The study measured age-related changes in TCR beta repertoire diversity using deep sequencing normalized with unique cDNA molecular identifiers. For two donors (one aged 18 to 29 and one aged 80 or older), the study analyzed two additional independent replicas of 1 million unique cDNA reads from the same blood draw. Four age groups were formed from the donors: young (average roughly 15 years), middle-aged (just under 40), aged (more than 55) and long-lived (approximately 78). To avoid experimental bias, donors of different ages were distributed randomly across sequencing lanes. The study at large found these results: Compared with the aged group, the long-lived group had more naive CD4+ T cells, fewer expanded clones and increased TCR diversity, a pattern suggesting age selection. Donor CMV infection status was unknown, potentially confounding age-related changes in expanded clonotypes. Because profiling used bulk unsorted PBMCs, naive and antigen-experienced compartments could not be compared conclusively. Estimates of total diversity from one million sequenced T cells were regarded as lower bounds and underestimates. As age increased, observed TCR beta diversity per million T cells dropped in a roughly linear way, and a significant reduction was already evident by age about 40. Observed TCR beta diversity correlated strongly with the percentage of naive T cells measured by flow cytometry.

The approximately 41 donors, aged about 6 to 95 years, were systemically healthy Caucasian individuals from Russia. Roughly 9.5 milliliters of peripheral blood were drawn from each donor into EDTA-treated Vacutainer tubes. Ficoll-Paque density-gradient centrifugation was used to isolate PBMCs, with at least 6.5 million obtained per sample. Trizol reagent was used to extract total RNA from PBMCs, with at least 5.5 micrograms per sample. Naive CD45RAhigh/CD27high T cell percentages were measured by flow cytometry on a PBMC aliquot from every donor. With regard to this clonotype: The antigen this receptor binds is unknown. Base qualities are not provided; no much larger clone lies one nucleotide away.

The library was made by 5' RACE. The run used an Illumina HiSeq 2500. A second 7 to 11 cycle PCR used a sample-barcoded 5' primer and a J-beta primer mix. Each TCR beta cDNA molecule received a unique molecular identifier from a template-switch 5' adaptor carrying 12 random nucleotides. Each sample yielded at least 3 million CDR3-containing paired-end reads. First-strand cDNA synthesis was performed from all RNA using the Mint cDNA synthesis kit, with priming by a TRBC-specific oligonucleotide. All cDNA was treated with uracil-DNA glycosylase and then went through a first 18-cycle PCR with the universal primers M1SS and BC2_uni_R. The original methods were these. Normalization of each sample was performed by random selection of 1 million high-quality reads, each carrying a distinct molecular identifier. Instead of being binned into consensus sequences, reads with shared molecular identifiers were discarded. MiTCR, set to a Q25 quality threshold and the strictest error-elimination algorithm, was used for CDR3 identification, clonotype clustering and error correction. Lower-bound total TCR beta diversity was estimated with a nonparametric unseen species model using Euler transformation. TCRdb took the public reads, trimmed them with fastp at Q25, ran MiXCR for clone calling and kept in-frame beta chains. One record per CDR3 amino acid sequence lists the most common genes and DNA. The V and J calls here are based on TCRdb, not the publication. Present in this sample are 850,000 to 950,000 distinct CDR3 sequences, 25% to 35% of which were seen just once. The leading ten clones occupy around 15% of the sample.

The source is a woman at least 80 years old in good health. The sequencing sample was made of blood.

The CDR3 region has the sequence CASSQPISNNEQFF. In nucleotides, the sequence is TGTGCCAGCAGTCAGCCCATCTCGAATAATGAGCAGTTCTTC. The chain is encoded by TRBV6-1 joined to TRBJ2-1; confidence is insufficient to name the D gene. Taken from the germline V gene, the CDR1 and CDR2 loops are MNHNS and SASEGT. The CDR3 sequence holds 14 residues, the cysteine and phenylalanine included. The read is trimmed to its CDR3 DNA, 42 bases read in frame from base 1. V is clipped by 5 bases and J by 7 bases, and the sequence between their germline boundaries is 15 bases long.